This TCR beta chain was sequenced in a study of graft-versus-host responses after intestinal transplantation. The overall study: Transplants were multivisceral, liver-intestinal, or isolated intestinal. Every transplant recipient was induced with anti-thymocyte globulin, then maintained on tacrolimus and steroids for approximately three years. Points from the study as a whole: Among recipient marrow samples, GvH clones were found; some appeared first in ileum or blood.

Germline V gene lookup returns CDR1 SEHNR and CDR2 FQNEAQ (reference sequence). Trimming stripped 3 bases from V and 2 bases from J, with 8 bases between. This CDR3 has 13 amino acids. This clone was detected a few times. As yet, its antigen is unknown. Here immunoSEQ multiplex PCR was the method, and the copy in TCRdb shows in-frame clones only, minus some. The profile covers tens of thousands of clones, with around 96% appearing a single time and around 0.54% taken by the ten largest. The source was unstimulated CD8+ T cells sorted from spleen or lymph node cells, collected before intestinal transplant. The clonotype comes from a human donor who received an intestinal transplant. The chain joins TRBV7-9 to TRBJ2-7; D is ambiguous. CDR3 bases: TGTGCCAGCAGCTTCCCAGAGCCCTACGAGCAGTACTTC. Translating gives CASSFPEPYEQYF.